There are a few counts of the clone carrying this T cell receptor beta chain. This sample is part of a study of chronic HIV infection and antiretroviral therapy. TCRdb re-analysed the 5' RACE reads in MiXCR, keeping a single row per CDR3 protein. The sample has roughly 50,000 distinct CDR3 sequences; about 19% are singletons. V lost 1 base, J lost 1 base, and 20 bases lay in between. The germline V gene encodes CDR1 SEHNR and CDR2 FQNEAQ (reference sequence). CDR3 length: 20 residues. Material for sequencing was peripheral blood. The chain recombines TRBV7-9 with TRBJ2-6; D may match TRBD1 or TRBD2 (6 bases each). The source is an adult who had HIV and had not received antiretroviral therapy, or was an uninfected healthy control (not recorded which). CDR3 region: CASSLELGGNFLSGANVLTF. For the CDR3, the DNA is TGTGCCAGCAGCTTAGAATTGGGGGGCAATTTCCTTTCTGGGGCCAACGTCCTGACTTTC.